The 19 T cell receptor beta chains reported below all come from one sample, sequenced in a study of blood T cells in healthy people across ages. Together with a sample-barcoded 5' primer, a J-beta primer mix was included in a second PCR lasting about 6 to 11 cycles. TCRdb re-called the 5' RACE reads through MiXCR, storing one row per CDR3 protein. The sample has about 1.8 million distinct CDR3 sequences, approximately 50% seen once; the top ten hold roughly 2%. What was sequenced was blood. Source of these receptors: a woman between 35 and 50 years old in good health.

V and J are TRBV7-2 and TRBJ2-3; D is unresolved. V was shortened by 6 bases and J by 6 bases, with 16 bases between the two germline ends. Germline CDR1 is SGHTA and CDR2 is FQGNSA. The CDR3 contains 14 residues. The CDR3 region is CASRMTGVRDTQYF. In DNA, the CDR3 is TGTGCCAGCAGGATGACCGGCGTCCGCGATACGCAGTATTTT.

This chain links TRBV29-1 with TRBJ2-1, with 16 bases lining up with TRBD2. The length of the CDR3 is 16 residues. Losses at the gene ends were 5 bases for V and 5 bases for J; bases not matched to a gene: 6. Germline V CDR1 and CDR2: SQVTM, ANQGSEA. The CDR3 spells CSVRGTSGGADNEQFF. CDR3 coding DNA: TGCAGCGTTAGGGGGACTAGCGGGGGGGCGGACAATGAGCAGTTCTTC.

The CDR3 spells CATGVGETQYF. As DNA, the CDR3 is TGTGCCACGGGGGTAGGAGAGACCCAGTACTTC. This chain uses TRBV24-1 with TRBJ2-5; D may correspond to TRBD1 or TRBD2 (5 bases each). The CDR3 runs to 11 residues. Per the germline V gene, CDR1 is KGHDR and CDR2 is SFDVKD. With 10 bases removed from V and 4 bases from J, the gap between germline ends came to 9 bases.

The CDR3 reads CASSSAGVQGYTF. CDR3 nucleotide sequence: TGCGCCAGCAGCTCGGCCGGGGTACAAGGCTACACCTTC. The rearrangement uses TRBV5-1 and TRBJ1-2, with D uncertain. V gave up 3 bases and J gave up 8 bases, with 14 bases separating them. CDR3 length: 13 amino acids. From germline, CDR1 is SGHRS and CDR2 YFSETQ.

About this clonotype itself: Germline and junction disagree at one end, which may indicate a read error. Here the CDR3 reads CASSLDRVREFF. Written as DNA, the CDR3 is TGTGCCAGCAGCCTAGACAGGGTACGAGAGTTCTTC. The chain employs TRBV11-2 and TRBJ2-1; TRBD1 matches 7 bases. The CDR3 runs 12 residues. The germline V gene encodes CDR1 SGHAT and CDR2 FQNNGV.

V usage is TRBV7-2 and J usage is TRBJ2-7; tentative D call: TRBD2 (6 bases). This CDR3 comprises 16 residues. Germline V gene sequence: CDR1 SGHTA, CDR2 FQGNSA. The V and J ends lost 5 bases and 3 bases respectively, with 20 bases between them. The CDR3 nucleotides read TGTGCCAGCAGCCCCACGCGGGGCAGGGAAATCTACGAGCAGTACTTC. Residues: CASSPTRGREIYEQYF.

This chain uses TRBV6-1 with TRBJ1-6; D call uncertain. This CDR3 spans 14 amino acids. Germline V gene lookup returns CDR1 MNHNS and CDR2 SASEGT. Trimming left V 1 base short and J 9 bases short, with 10 bases between. CDR3 in amino acids: CASSEVQVSSPLHF. The CDR3 DNA reads as TGTGCCAGCAGTGAAGTGCAAGTGAGTTCACCCCTCCACTTT.

The chain employs TRBV12-3 or TRBV12-4 and TRBJ2-1; D might be TRBD1 (6 bases). Matching the DNA end better, TRBJ2-7 makes the J call doubtful. The CDR3 covers 15 residues. The CDR3 loop reads CASNIRLGARYEQYF. The CDR3 DNA is TGTGCCAGCAATATTCGATTGGGGGCTCGGTATGAGCAGTACTTC.

This clonotype was detected ten times or more. This chain connects TRBV4-3 to TRBJ2-5, with a possible D match to TRBD2 (5 bases). In germline, CDR1 is LGHNA, CDR2 YSLEER. Trimming left V 0 bases short and J 4 bases short, with 6 bases between. CDR3 length: 13 residues. In DNA form, the CDR3 reads TGCGCCAGCAGCCAAGAAGAGGGAGAGACCCAGTACTTC. This translates into CASSQEEGETQYF.

This chain joins TRBV4-3 and TRBJ2-4, with TRBD2 as a possible D gene (5 bases). The CDR3 totals 18 residues. The germline V and J ends were trimmed by 0 bases and 0 bases, with 15 bases remaining between them. Germline CDR1 is LGHNA and CDR2 is YSLEER. CDR3 region: CASSQDRGGYLAKNIQYF. CDR3 sequence (DNA): TGCGCCAGCAGCCAAGATCGTGGCGGGTACCTAGCCAAAAACATTCAGTACTTC.

The rearrangement joins TRBV6-2 or TRBV6-3 to TRBJ1-2, with D possibly matching TRBD1 (6 bases). Trimming stripped 8 bases from V and 4 bases from J, with 14 bases between. CDR1 and CDR2 (germline): MNHEY, SVGEGT. The CDR3 length is 13 residues. For the CDR3, the DNA is TGTGCCAGCGGCGACAGGACCGCCTATGGCTACACCTTC. It specifies CASGDRTAYGYTF.

The CDR3 spells CASSVEGGYDQPQHF. CDR3 coding DNA: TGTGCCAGCAGCGTAGAAGGGGGGTACGATCAGCCCCAGCATTTT. The chain links TRBV9 to TRBJ1-5; D is perhaps TRBD1 (6 bases). CDR1 and CDR2 (germline): SGDLS, YYNGEE. Trimming removed 0 bases from V and 5 bases from J, with 12 bases in between. The CDR3 is made up of 15 amino acids.

The sample holds many counts of this clonotype. This chain links TRBV6-2 or TRBV6-3 with TRBJ2-5; 7 bases are a match to TRBD1. From germline, CDR1 is MNHEY and CDR2 SVGEGT. Trimming cost V 5 bases and J 1 base; bases outside gene matches: 4. The CDR3 length is 14 residues. The CDR3 region has the DNA TGTGCCAGCAGTCCGACAGGGCCCCAAGAGACCCAGTACTTC. Its protein product is CASSPTGPQETQYF.

The chain couples TRBV20-1 to TRBJ1-6; no definite D call. V dropped 5 bases and J dropped 0 bases, with 14 bases sitting between them. Looked up from germline, CDR1 is DFQATT and CDR2 is SNEGSKA (reference sequence). The CDR3 loop spans 16 amino acids. For the CDR3, the DNA is TGCAGTGCTGTGGTTGCGGGGAGCTCCTATAATTCACCCCTCCACTTT. Protein sequence: CSAVVAGSSYNSPLHF.

V is TRBV12-3 or TRBV12-4 and J is TRBJ2-1; 9 bases match TRBD1. CDR3 length: 15 residues. The V segment lost 4 bases and the J segment 7 bases; nucleotides outside the gene matches: 8. The DNA for the CDR3 is TGTGCCAGCAGTTGGACACGGGACAGGGTGAATGAGCAGTTCTTC. It encodes CASSWTRDRVNEQFF.

CDR3 DNA: TGTGCCAGCAGCCAAGATCCCACAATTGGAGATACGCAGTATTTT. Amino acids: CASSQDPTIGDTQYF. The rearrangement uses TRBV4-2 and TRBJ2-3; no definite D call. The CDR3 loop spans 15 amino acids. Germline lookup yields CDR1 LGHNA and CDR2 YNFKEQ. Trimming removed 0 bases at V and 5 bases at J, with 12 bases between.

The CDR3 loop reads CATSRVSSRTVRTSNQPQHF. The DNA of the CDR3 is TGTGCCACCAGCAGAGTAAGTTCTCGGACAGTTCGCACTTCCAATCAGCCCCAGCATTTT. V is TRBV15 and J is TRBJ1-5; D may be TRBD1 (6 bases). CDR1 and CDR2 from the germline V gene are LNHNV and YYDKDF (reference sequence). The CDR3 spans 20 residues. V was shortened by 1 base and J by 3 bases, with 25 bases between the two germline ends.

This chain connects TRBV6-6 to TRBJ2-3; D remains ambiguous. The CDR3 totals 13 residues. Germline V gene sequence: CDR1 MNHNY, CDR2 SVGAGI (reference sequence). Trimming took off 2 bases at V and 4 bases at J, with 7 bases between the two ends. The CDR3 sequence is CASSYPQADTQYF. The CDR3 DNA reads as TGTGCCAGCAGTTACCCACAAGCAGATACGCAGTATTTT.

V usage is TRBV12-3 or TRBV12-4 and J usage is TRBJ2-7; 7 bases are a match to TRBD1. Trimming at V came to 7 bases and at J to 2 bases, leaving 8 bases not matched to a gene. The CDR3 is 14 amino acids. CDR3 nucleotides: TGTGCCAGCACACCCAGGACAGGAGCCTACGAGCAGTACTTC. As protein: CASTPRTGAYEQYF.